Sequencing of this T cell receptor beta chain was carried out in a study of shared clonotypes between healthy human individuals. Broader study findings: Across subsets, estimated richness was generally greater for naive than for memory populations. Clonotypes that were shared across a few donors made up approximately 5% of naive CD4 clonotypes.

Measured with immunoSEQ multiplex PCR; TCRdb has only the in-frame clones, and not every one. Of approximately 1.5 million clones in the sample, 98% to 99% were seen once. This CDR3 comprises 14 residues. Germline V gene data show CDR1 as SGHDN and CDR2 as FVKESK. The V gene lost 4 bases and the J gene lost 11 bases, with 20 bases spanning the gap. Worth noting for this clone: Its antigen is currently unknown.

The sequenced material came from naive CD4+ T cells sorted from blood. Subset described: CD45RA+ positively selected. This sequence joins TRBV14 and TRBJ1-1, with TRBD1 as a possible D gene (6 bases). The sequence was obtained from a man aged 25-40 years in good health. CDR3 loop: CASSPQTRGPGAFF. In DNA form, the CDR3 reads TGTGCCAGCAGCCCCCAGACCAGGGGCCCTGGGGCTTTCTTT.